The rows below give T cell receptor beta chains drawn from one sample of a study of regulatory T cells in long-lasting Graves disease. MiXCR was run by TCRdb on the multiplex PCR reads, yielding one entry per CDR3 protein. The sample comprises roughly 400,000 distinct CDR3 sequences, 14% to 15% of which are singletons, and about 7.8% rests with the top ten. These sequences were also reported in another study, on T cells in Graves' hyperthyroidism and ophthalmopathy.

Source: peripheral blood mononuclear cells (PBMCs), taken at new diagnosis, from a patient treated with antithyroid drugs. The receptors shown here come from a middle-aged woman with Graves disease. CDR3s include the opening cysteine and the closing phenylalanine or tryptophan. D genes are given only for firm matches. Only some rows state a clone size, as once, few, many or a class for expanded clones.

V: TRBV6-1; D: NA; size: many; J: TRBJ1-2; CDR3: CASTTDPHYGYTF; DNA: TGTGCCAGCACCACGGACCCGCACTATGGCTACACCTTC
V: TRBV18; D: TRBD1; size: NA; J: TRBJ1-2; CDR3: CASSLGGQGSDGYTF; DNA: TGTGCCAGCTCCCTGGGGGGACAGGGGTCGGATGGCTACACCTTC
V: TRBV5-4; D: NA; size: NA; J: TRBJ2-1; CDR3: CASSLVGGPYNEQFF; DNA: TGTGCCAGCAGCTTGGTCGGGGGCCCCTACAATGAGCAGTTCTTC
V: TRBV18; D: NA; size: many; J: TRBJ2-7; CDR3: CASSPSRDSAYEQYF; DNA: TGTGCCAGCTCACCTTCGCGAGACTCTGCCTACGAGCAGTACTTC
V: TRBV3-1; D: NA; size: many; J: TRBJ1-6; CDR3: CASSLQQGVDSPLHF; DNA: TGTGCCAGCAGCCTACAACAGGGAGTAGACTCACCCCTCCACTTT
V: TRBV4-1; D: NA; size: NA; J: TRBJ1-6; CDR3: CASSQDRPGPNSPLHF; DNA: TGCGCCAGCAGCCAAGATCGTCCAGGACCTAATTCACCCCTCCACTTT
V: TRBV28; D: NA; size: many; J: TRBJ1-2; CDR3: CASSTLTGLHYGYTF; DNA: TGTGCCAGCAGTACCCTAACAGGGCTCCACTATGGCTACACCTTC
V: TRBV11-2; D: NA; size: NA; J: TRBJ2-7; CDR3: CASSLDHGRAGYERYF; DNA: TGTGCCAGCAGCTTAGATCATGGCAGGGCGGGCTACGAGCGGTACTTC
V: TRBV28; D: TRBD1; size: NA; J: TRBJ1-3; CDR3: CASSIHTGQSITSGNTIYF; DNA: TGTGCCAGCAGTATTCACACGGGACAGTCTATCACCTCTGGAAACACCATATATTTT
V: TRBV7-2; D: NA; size: many; J: TRBJ2-1; CDR3: CASSSHIGNEQFF; DNA: TGTGCCAGCAGCTCTCACATAGGGAATGAGCAGTTCTTC
V: TRBV10-1; D: NA; size: many; J: TRBJ1-4; CDR3: CASHLWQDEQEKLFF; DNA: TGCGCCAGTCATCTGTGGCAGGACGAGCAGGAAAAACTGTTTTTT
V: TRBV27; D: TRBD2; size: many; J: TRBJ2-1; CDR3: CASSPELAGVGYNEQFF; DNA: TGTGCCAGCAGTCCTGAACTAGCGGGAGTTGGATACAATGAGCAGTTCTTC
V: TRBV30; D: TRBD1; size: NA; J: TRBJ2-6; CDR3: CAWSARDRGTAGANVLTF; DNA: TGTGCCTGGAGTGCCCGGGACAGGGGGACCGCTGGGGCCAACGTCCTGACTTTC
V: TRBV19; D: NA; size: many; J: TRBJ2-2; CDR3: CASSIWGRDLTGELFF; DNA: TGTGCCAGTAGTATTTGGGGTAGGGACCTCACCGGGGAGCTGTTTTTT
V: TRBV19; D: NA; size: NA; J: TRBJ2-5; CDR3: CASSIEGRGETQYF; DNA: TGTGCCAGTAGTATCGAGGGGCGCGGAGAGACCCAGTACTTC
V: TRBV6-1; D: NA; size: many; J: TRBJ2-2; CDR3: CASSLGARLEVAGELFF; DNA: TGTGCCAGCAGTCTAGGGGCGCGACTAGAAGTCGCCGGGGAGCTGTTTTTT
V: TRBV27; D: NA; size: many; J: TRBJ1-5; CDR3: CASSPDGNNQPQHF; DNA: TGTGCCAGCAGTCCGGACGGGAACAATCAGCCCCAGCATTTT
V: TRBV6-1; D: NA; size: few; J: TRBJ2-5; CDR3: CASTRSRTGDGETQYF; DNA: TGTGCCAGCACCCGAAGTCGGACTGGGGACGGGGAGACCCAGTACTTC
V: TRBV7-8; D: NA; size: many; J: TRBJ1-6; CDR3: CASSLIPLSPSYNSPLHF; DNA: TGTGCCAGCAGCTTAATCCCTTTATCCCCAAGCTATAATTCACCCCTCCACTTT
V: TRBV28; D: NA; size: many; J: TRBJ2-1; CDR3: CASSSSWDEQFF; DNA: TGTGCCAGCAGTTCATCATGGGATGAGCAGTTCTTC
V: TRBV7-9; D: NA; size: NA; J: TRBJ1-2; CDR3: CASSLAGYYGYTF; DNA: TGTGCCAGCAGCTTAGCGGGCTACTATGGCTACACCTTC
V: TRBV10-2; D: NA; size: many; J: TRBJ1-2; CDR3: CASSESRGRYYGYTF; DNA: TGCGCCAGCAGTGAGTCGAGAGGACGGTACTATGGCTACACCTTC
V: TRBV27; D: NA; size: many; J: TRBJ2-2; CDR3: CATVNPTGELFF; DNA: TGTGCCACCGTAAACCCGACCGGGGAGCTGTTTTTT
V: TRBV6-2/TRBV6-3; D: TRBD2; size: many; J: TRBJ2-1; CDR3: CASTRLAGNSYNEQFF; DNA: TGTGCCAGCACCCGACTAGCGGGTAACTCCTACAATGAGCAGTTCTTC
V: TRBV15; D: NA; size: many; J: TRBJ2-1; CDR3: CATSTRTGGNEQFF; DNA: TGTGCCACCAGCACAAGGACCGGGGGCAATGAGCAGTTCTTC
V: TRBV4-1; D: NA; size: few; J: TRBJ2-6; CDR3: CASSWAVGANVLTF; DNA: TGCGCCAGCAGCTGGGCCGTGGGGGCCAACGTTCTGACTTTC
V: TRBV27; D: NA; size: many; J: TRBJ2-7; CDR3: CASPRDWRPYEQYF; DNA: TGTGCCAGCCCAAGGGATTGGAGGCCCTACGAGCAGTACTTC
V: TRBV7-6; D: TRBD2; size: few; J: TRBJ2-3; CDR3: CASSSGTTTDTQYF; DNA: TGTGCCAGCAGCTCTGGGACTACCACAGATACGCAGTATTTT
V: TRBV20-1; D: NA; size: many; J: TRBJ1-2; CDR3: CSATGGIAYGYTF; DNA: TGCAGTGCCACCGGGGGAATAGCCTATGGCTACACCTTC
V: TRBV12-3/TRBV12-4; D: NA; size: many; J: TRBJ2-3; CDR3: CASSFGLIVQNTQYF; DNA: TGTGCCAGCAGTTTTGGACTTATCGTACAAAATACGCAGTATTTT
V: TRBV7-3; D: NA; size: many; J: TRBJ2-2; CDR3: CASSLDYANTGELFF; DNA: TGTGCCAGCAGCCTTGATTATGCGAACACCGGGGAGCTGTTTTTT
V: TRBV7-9; D: TRBD2; size: many; J: TRBJ2-7; CDR3: CASSLIAGEVQYF; DNA: TGTGCCAGCAGCTTAATAGCGGGAGAGGTGCAGTACTTC
V: TRBV9; D: NA; size: NA; J: TRBJ2-3; CDR3: CASSAGGSVMGQYF; DNA: TGTGCCAGCAGCGCCGGGGGCTCAGTAATGGGGCAGTATTTT
V: TRBV11-3; D: NA; size: many; J: TRBJ2-1; CDR3: CATSRANHEQFF; DNA: TGTGCCACCTCCCGGGCCAACCATGAGCAGTTCTTC
V: TRBV12-3/TRBV12-4; D: TRBD1; size: NA; J: TRBJ2-5; CDR3: CASSKRQGVGETQYF; DNA: TGTGCCAGCAGCAAACGACAGGGGGTAGGAGAGACCCAGTACTTC
V: TRBV9; D: NA; size: few; J: TRBJ2-5; CDR3: CASSVGIAETRETQYF; DNA: TGTGCCAGCAGCGTAGGGATAGCAGAAACACGGGAGACCCAGTACTTC
V: TRBV4-1; D: NA; size: few; J: TRBJ2-5; CDR3: CASSQGHLETQYF; DNA: TGCGCCAGCAGCCAAGGGCATTTGGAGACCCAGTACTTC
V: TRBV11-1; D: TRBD1; size: NA; J: TRBJ2-7; CDR3: CASSLGNRGVDQQYF; DNA: TGTGCCAGCAGCTTAGGTAACAGGGGTGTTGACCAGCAGTACTTC
V: TRBV27; D: NA; size: few; J: TRBJ2-7; CDR3: CASSFMDEQYF; DNA: TGTGCCAGCAGTTTTATGGACGAGCAGTACTTC
V: TRBV14; D: TRBD1; size: many; J: TRBJ2-3; CDR3: CASSPKTGRYTQYF; DNA: TGTGCCAGCAGCCCTAAGACAGGGCGGTATACGCAGTATTTT
V: TRBV28; D: NA; size: few; J: TRBJ1-2; CDR3: CASSLEIGNYGYTF; DNA: TGTGCCAGCAGTTTAGAGATCGGTAACTATGGCTACACCTTC
V: TRBV12-3/TRBV12-4; D: NA; size: many; J: TRBJ1-5; CDR3: CASSLGGGGGQPQHF; DNA: TGTGCCAGCAGTTTAGGAGGGGGGGGCGGTCAGCCCCAGCATTTT
V: TRBV9; D: NA; size: few; J: TRBJ2-2; CDR3: CASSEGWGSVTGELFF; DNA: TGTGCCAGCAGCGAGGGGTGGGGGAGTGTAACCGGGGAGCTGTTTTTT
V: TRBV6-2/TRBV6-3; D: TRBD1; size: NA; J: TRBJ2-1; CDR3: CASNKQGNEQFF; DNA: TGTGCCAGCAACAAACAGGGGAATGAGCAGTTCTTC
V: TRBV20-1; D: TRBD2; size: many; J: TRBJ2-1; CDR3: CSAYSGRSSYNEQFF; DNA: TGCAGTGCTTATAGCGGGAGGAGCTCCTACAATGAGCAGTTCTTC
V: TRBV7-8; D: NA; size: many; J: TRBJ2-5; CDR3: CASSLRQLTKETQYF; DNA: TGTGCCAGCAGCTTAAGGCAGTTGACCAAAGAGACCCAGTACTTC
V: TRBV12-3/TRBV12-4; D: NA; size: NA; J: TRBJ2-1; CDR3: CASSGVQASSYNEQFF; DNA: TGTGCCAGCAGTGGGGTACAGGCGAGCTCCTACAATGAGCAGTTCTTC
V: TRBV19; D: TRBD1; size: many; J: TRBJ1-2; CDR3: CATARTGTTHYGYTF; DNA: TGTGCCACCGCAAGGACAGGGACAACTCACTATGGCTACACCTTC
V: TRBV12-3/TRBV12-4; D: NA; size: many; J: TRBJ1-2; CDR3: CASSLSLNYGYTF; DNA: TGTGCCAGCAGTTTGAGTCTTAACTATGGCTACACCTTC
V: TRBV30; D: NA; size: many; J: TRBJ1-1; CDR3: CAWRWQGRNTEAFF; DNA: TGTGCCTGGAGGTGGCAGGGGAGGAACACTGAAGCTTTCTTT
V: TRBV18; D: TRBD1; size: NA; J: TRBJ2-7; CDR3: CASSPPAGTGGGEQYF; DNA: TGTGCCAGCTCACCACCAGCCGGGACAGGGGGTGGCGAGCAGTACTTC
V: TRBV28; D: NA; size: few; J: TRBJ2-1; CDR3: CASSFGFLGNEQFF; DNA: TGTGCCAGCAGTTTTGGATTTTTAGGGAATGAGCAGTTCTTC
V: TRBV20-1; D: TRBD1; size: NA; J: TRBJ1-6; CDR3: CSAREAGTGNSPLHF; DNA: TGCAGTGCTAGAGAGGCCGGGACAGGCAATTCACCCCTCCACTTT
V: TRBV28; D: NA; size: NA; J: TRBJ2-4; CDR3: CASSHDRDSNIQYF; DNA: TGTGCCAGCAGTCACGACAGGGACTCTAACATTCAGTACTTC
V: TRBV7-9; D: NA; size: many; J: TRBJ2-2; CDR3: CAGGNTGELFF; DNA: TGTGCCGGAGGGAACACCGGGGAGCTGTTTTTT
V: TRBV5-4; D: TRBD1; size: many; J: TRBJ2-5; CDR3: CASSLAKFGQGAETQYF; DNA: TGTGCCAGCAGCTTGGCTAAGTTCGGACAGGGTGCGGAGACCCAGTACTTC
V: TRBV12-3/TRBV12-4; D: NA; size: many; J: TRBJ1-1; CDR3: CASSSGEGTEAFF; DNA: TGTGCCAGCAGCTCAGGGGAGGGCACTGAAGCTTTCTTT